The 18 T cell receptor beta chains given below trace back to one sample, sequenced in a study of OX40 agonist ivuxolimab in advanced cancers. The protocol was immunoSEQ multiplex PCR, while the TCRdb copy is restricted to in-frame clones and leaves out a portion. The table has approximately 94,000 clones, under 90% seen once; the top ten hold 1% to 1.3%. The material was CD4+ or CD8+ T cells sorted from blood, obtained in a trial of the OX40 agonist ivuxolimab. Receptors originate from an adult with an advanced solid tumor such as melanoma, head and neck, liver or kidney cancer.

The CDR3 here is CASSQPQGGTEAFF. The CDR3 nucleotides read TGCGCCAGCAGCCAACCACAGGGGGGCACTGAAGCTTTCTTT. The rearrangement uses TRBV4-1 and TRBJ1-1, with TRBD1 identical over 8 bases. The CDR3 sequence is 14 residues long. CDR1 and CDR2 (germline): MGHRA, YSYEKL. V dropped 2 bases and J dropped 4; count of bases not matched to a gene: 3.

This chain connects TRBV6-5 to TRBJ1-5; D unresolved. Looked up from germline, CDR1 is MNHEY and CDR2 is SVGAGI. The CDR3 is 13 amino acids. V shed 4 bases and J shed 5 bases, with 9 bases lying between them. The DNA of the CDR3 is TGTGCCAGCAGTTGGGGATGGGATCAGCCCCAGCATTTT. Protein: CASSWGWDQPQHF.

The CDR3 coding sequence is TGTGCCATCAGTGTCCCCCAAGGGTTCTACACCTTC. This gives the protein CAISVPQGFYTF. The rearrangement uses TRBV10-3 and TRBJ1-2; D is unresolved. This CDR3 contains 12 residues. V dropped 4 bases and J dropped 10 bases, with 13 bases sitting between them. Looked up from germline, CDR1 is ENHRY and CDR2 is SYGVKD.

The gene calls are TRBV10-3 and TRBJ2-1; 9 bases map to TRBD2. The CDR3 length is 15 residues. Germline V gene lookup returns CDR1 ENHRY and CDR2 SYGVKD. The trim removed 3 bases at V and 6 bases at J, leaving 6 bases unmatched. This chain's CDR3 is CAISELAGGPNEQFF. The CDR3 DNA reads as TGTGCCATCAGTGAATTGGCGGGGGGGCCCAATGAGCAGTTCTTC.

This sequence joins TRBV2 and TRBJ1-3, with 8 bases lining up with TRBD1. The CDR3 has 16 residues. With V trimmed by 6 bases and J by 4 bases, 11 bases remained unmatched. Germline V CDR1 and CDR2: SNHLY, FYNNEI. CDR3 DNA sequence: TGTGCCAGCAGCGACGCCCATTCAGGGGGCGGAAACACCATATATTTT. This sequence encodes CASSDAHSGGGNTIYF.

The chain has TRBV29-1 and TRBJ1-2; D is uncertain. Trimming removed 4 bases from V and 8 bases from J, with 11 bases in between. The CDR3 is 11 amino acids. CDR1 is SQVTM and CDR2 is ANQGSEA in the germline V gene. The CDR3 region is CSVGLTGGYTF. In DNA form, the CDR3 reads TGCAGCGTTGGACTAACGGGGGGCTACACCTTC.

This clone was recorded a few times. The same CDR3 is also encoded by other DNA sequences in this sample. The chain links TRBV6-5 to TRBJ2-5; D perhaps matches TRBD1 (5 bases). CDR3 length equals 11 residues. The germline V gene has CDR1 MNHEY and CDR2 SVGAGI. Trimming cost V 7 bases and J 4 bases, with 7 bases left between them. CDR3 DNA sequence: TGTGCCAGCAAAGGGGCAGAGACCCAGTACTTC. Protein: CASKGAETQYF.

The chain has TRBV9 and TRBJ2-5; the match to TRBD2 covers 13 bases. Looked up from germline, CDR1 is SGDLS and CDR2 is YYNGEE. This CDR3 is 17 amino acids long. V was clipped by 0 bases and J by 1 base; unmatched bases: 3. The CDR3 region has the DNA TGTGCCAGCAGCGTAGGAGGGACTAGCGGGACCCAAGAGACCCAGTACTTC. Residues: CASSVGGTSGTQETQYF.

This sequence joins TRBV6-6 and TRBJ2-1; TRBD1 might be the D (7 bases). CDR1 and CDR2 (germline): MNHNY, SVGAGI (reference sequence). This CDR3 spans 14 amino acids. V lost 8 bases and J 5 bases, leaving 16 bases between the germline ends. CDR3 in amino acids: CASGVQGGNNEQFF. CDR3 DNA: TGTGCCAGCGGGGTCCAGGGGGGAAACAATGAGCAGTTCTTC.

V is TRBV5-4 and J is TRBJ2-1; TRBD2 aligns across 7 bases. The germline CDR1 and CDR2 sequences are SGHNT and YYREEE (reference sequence). The CDR3 length is 15 residues. V lost 4 bases to trimming and J lost 3 bases; unmatched junction nucleotides: 7. Here the CDR3 reads CASSIPGLLYNEQFF. The CDR3 nucleotides are TGTGCCAGCAGCATTCCGGGACTACTCTACAATGAGCAGTTCTTC.

The gene calls are TRBV9 and TRBJ2-2; 7 nucleotides match TRBD1. The CDR3 contains 17 residues. The V segment lost 0 bases and the J segment 1 base; nucleotides outside the gene matches: 6. The V gene's germline CDR1 is SGDLS and CDR2 YYNGEE. CDR3 DNA sequence: TGTGCCAGCAGCGTAGATCCGGCAGGGGGGAACACCGGGGAGCTGTTTTTT. This sequence encodes CASSVDPAGGNTGELFF.

The CDR3: CASSRTSGQGGTEAFF. CDR3 coding DNA: TGCGCCAGCAGCCGTACCTCGGGGCAGGGGGGCACTGAAGCTTTCTTT. The V call is TRBV4-1, the J call TRBJ1-1, with TRBD1 matching 7 bases. This CDR3 is 16 amino acids long. Germline V lookup: CDR1 MGHRA, CDR2 YSYEKL. V was clipped by 4 bases and J by 4 bases; unmatched bases: 12.

The chain couples TRBV10-1 to TRBJ2-5, with 7 positions matching TRBD2. CDR1 and CDR2 from the germline V gene are WNHNN and SYGVQD (reference sequence). The CDR3 runs 14 residues. J gave up 4 bases and V 6 bases, and 8 bases lay outside the gene matches. CDR3: CASSGGSLGETQYF. DNA of the CDR3: TGCGCCAGCAGCGGGGGGTCTTTAGGAGAGACCCAGTACTTC.

The gene calls are TRBV19 and TRBJ2-7; D possibly corresponds to TRBD2 (6 bases). Germline CDR1 reads LNHDA; CDR2 reads SQIVND (reference sequence). The CDR3 spans 15 residues. Trimming pared 6 bases from V and 7 bases from J, leaving 22 bases between. The CDR3 spells CASSPPSGGGGEQYF. The CDR3 nucleotides read TGTGCCAGTAGCCCTCCCTCCGGGGGAGGTGGGGAGCAGTACTTC.

The chain carries TRBV4-1 and TRBJ2-7; TRBD1 matches at 8 bases. V was clipped by 0 bases and J by 2 bases; unmatched bases: 9. Germline V lookup: CDR1 MGHRA, CDR2 YSYEKL. The CDR3 totals 17 residues. The CDR3 spells CASSQDSDRGFPYEQYF. The CDR3 coding sequence is TGCGCCAGCAGCCAAGATAGTGACAGGGGTTTCCCCTACGAGCAGTACTTC.

V gene TRBV6-5 combines with J gene TRBJ1-6; perhaps TRBD1 as D (6 bases). CDR3 length: 14 amino acids. V was clipped by 6 bases and J by 7 bases, with 13 bases between them. CDR1 is MNHEY and CDR2 is SVGAGI in the germline V gene. The CDR3 is CASRQTGLNSPLHF. CDR3 in DNA: TGTGCCAGCAGGCAAACAGGGCTCAATTCACCCCTCCACTTT.

V gene TRBV5-6 combines with J gene TRBJ1-4; a possible D gene is TRBD1 (5 bases). There are 15 residues in the CDR3. Trimming stripped 1 base from V and 7 bases from J, with 14 bases between. Germline V lookup: CDR1 SGHDT, CDR2 YYEEEE. The CDR3 region has the DNA TGTGCCAGCAGCTTGCGGTGGGACCGGCCTGAAAAACTGTTTTTT. Translation gives CASSLRWDRPEKLFF.

The chain is built from TRBV18 and TRBJ2-7; D gene uncertain. The germline gives CDR1 KGHSH, CDR2 LQKENI. V was cut by 6 bases and J by 5 bases, with 14 bases left in between. This CDR3 comprises 13 residues. The CDR3 nucleotides read TGTGCCAGCTCGGAAGGGATAGCCGACGAGCAGTACGTC. Translation gives CASSEGIADEQYV.